The 32 T cell receptor beta chains below were found in one sample sequenced in a study of beta chain features in type 1 diabetes. The entirety of the isolated RNA underwent reverse transcription, so expressed TCRB transcripts were sequenced. Only in-frame clones appear in the TCRdb table, and some are missing; sequencing was by immunoSEQ multiplex PCR. The table lists 300,000 to 350,000 clones, roughly 21% of them singletons. Material: naive CD4+ T cells from blood. These receptors originate from a woman aged 18-29 years in good health.

The chain couples TRBV9 to TRBJ2-5; maybe TRBD2 (5 bases). The DNA matches TRBJ2-7 better at its end, which makes the J call doubtful. There are 15 residues in the CDR3. Germline CDR1 and CDR2: SGDLS and YYNGEE. CDR3 residues: CASSVGPDSVYEQYF. In DNA, the CDR3 is TGTGCCAGCAGCGTCGGTCCTGATAGCGTATACGAGCAGTACTTC.

The rearrangement joins TRBV2 to TRBJ2-5; weak D call: TRBD1 (6 bases). V shed 8 bases and J shed 5 bases, with 15 bases lying between them. Germline CDR1 reads SNHLY; CDR2 reads FYNNEI. CDR3 size: 13 residues. In DNA form, the CDR3 reads TGTGCCAGCGGACTGAATAGGGGGGAGACCCAGTACTTC. It encodes CASGLNRGETQYF. The variable domain in full, with the rest retrieved from reference TRBV2 and TRBJ2-5, is EPEVTQTPSHQVTQMGQEVILRCVPISNHLYFYWYRQILGQKVEFLVSFYNNEISEKSEIFDDQFSVERPDGSNFTLKIRSTKLEDSAMYFCASGLNRGETQYFGPGTRLLVL.

In its sample, this clone was seen a few times. The J gene is TRBJ1-6, the V gene TRBV27; D gene unclear. The CDR3 covers 14 residues. Between the trimmed V and J ends, which lost 7 bases and 10 bases, there was a span of 17 bases. Germline V lookup: CDR1 MNHEY, CDR2 SMNVEV (reference sequence). CDR3 nucleotide sequence: TGTGCCAGCACCTCTAGGGAGCGGGCCTCACCCCTCCACTTT. It is translated as CASTSRERASPLHF.

The rearrangement joins TRBV30 to TRBJ2-2; 7 positions agree with TRBD1. The CDR3 spans 14 residues. V lost 3 bases, J lost 9 bases, and 10 bases stayed unmatched. Germline CDR1 reads GTSNPN; CDR2 reads SVGIG (reference sequence). The CDR3 loop is CAWSPGTANRELFF. The CDR3 nucleotides are TGTGCCTGGAGCCCGGGGACAGCGAATAGGGAGCTGTTTTTT.

This clone was seen a few times. V gene TRBV7-6 combines with J gene TRBJ2-5; D call uncertain. Per germline, CDR1 SGHVS and CDR2 FNYEAQ. This CDR3 is 15 amino acids long. Deletions cut 5 bases from V and 7 bases from J, with 20 bases between. CDR3 sequence (DNA): TGTGCCAGCAGCCCCCGGCAGAGCGTTCGCGTGACCCAGTACTTC. Translated, it gives CASSPRQSVRVTQYF.

This clone has only a few counts. The chain has TRBV5-6 and TRBJ2-7; D is possibly TRBD1 (8 bases). V was shortened by 4 bases and J by 6 bases, with 17 bases between the two germline ends. The CDR3 sequence is 14 residues long. Germline V CDR1 and CDR2: SGHDT, YYEEEE. CDR3 residues: CASSPRTGRGEQYF. CDR3 sequence (DNA): TGTGCCAGCAGCCCACGGACAGGGAGGGGCGAGCAGTACTTC.

The J gene is TRBJ1-6, the V gene TRBV30; 7 bases agree with TRBD1. The CDR3 extends over 13 amino acids. V shed 5 bases, J shed 9 bases, and the junction held 7 bases outside the gene matches. CDR1 and CDR2 (germline): GTSNPN, SVGIG (reference sequence). CDR3 residues: CAWSGTATSPLHF. As DNA, the CDR3 is TGTGCCTGGTCCGGGACAGCTACTTCACCCCTCCACTTT.

The sample holds a few counts of this clone. The J gene is TRBJ1-5, the V gene TRBV5-1, with 8 bases fitting TRBD1. With V trimmed by 1 base and J by 2 bases, 2 bases remained unmatched. The germline CDR1 and CDR2 sequences are SGHRS and YFSETQ. The CDR3 totals 15 residues. CDR3 residues: CASSLSGQGNQPQHF. Written as DNA, the CDR3 is TGCGCCAGCAGCTTGTCGGGACAGGGCAATCAGCCCCAGCATTTT.

The genes are TRBV9 and TRBJ2-3; D remains ambiguous. Trimming stripped 3 bases from V and 1 base from J, with 6 bases between. This CDR3 region has 13 residues. Germline loops: CDR1 SGDLS, CDR2 YYNGEE. The CDR3 DNA follows: TGTGCCAGCAGCGCGAGCGGCACAGATACGCAGTATTTT. Encoded protein: CASSASGTDTQYF.

The rearrangement links TRBV10-3 to TRBJ2-3; D is perhaps TRBD2 (5 bases). The CDR3 runs 12 residues. V lost 2 bases to trimming and J lost 9 bases, with 9 bases between them. Germline CDR1 and CDR2: ENHRY and SYGVKD. The CDR3 DNA follows: TGTGCCATCAGTGAGCTGGAGGACACGCAGTATTTT. It is translated as CAISELEDTQYF.

The gene calls are TRBV5-1 and TRBJ1-2; 8 bases line up with TRBD1. The CDR3 length is 14 residues. Germline CDR1 SGHRS, CDR2 YFSETQ. The trim removed 4 bases at V and 6 bases at J, leaving 8 bases unmatched. The CDR3: CASSGIRTGNGYTF. The CDR3 nucleotides are TGCGCCAGCAGCGGCATAAGGACAGGGAATGGCTACACCTTC.

The chain joins TRBV7-9 to TRBJ2-7, with 8 bases aligning to TRBD1. J was trimmed by 7 bases and V by 5 bases; bases with no gene match: 7. The CDR3 has 13 residues. CDR1 SEHNR and CDR2 FQNEAQ come from the germline V gene (reference sequence). CDR3 in DNA: TGTGCCAGCAGCCCGACAGGGGTGGGGGAGCAGTACTTC. Amino acids: CASSPTGVGEQYF.

The chain carries TRBV7-3 and TRBJ1-1; D unresolved. This CDR3 region has 14 residues. The V end was cut by 4 bases, the J end by 1 base, with 10 bases between. Germline CDR1 SGHTA, CDR2 FQGTGA. CDR3 nucleotide sequence: TGTGCCAGCAGCTCTGACGGGAGGAACACTGAAGCTTTCTTT. It is translated as CASSSDGRNTEAFF.

This clone was counted between two and nine times. The J gene is TRBJ2-3, the V gene TRBV29-1; no clear D gene. The CDR3 runs 13 residues. With 4 bases removed from V and 4 bases from J, the gap between germline ends came to 12 bases. CDR1 is SQVTM and CDR2 is ANQGSEA in the germline V gene. CDR3 nucleotides: TGCAGCGTTGTATTGTCCGAGGCAGATACGCAGTATTTT. This translates into CSVVLSEADTQYF.

The rearrangement uses TRBV5-1 and TRBJ2-5; 7 bases are a match to TRBD2. The length of the CDR3 is 14 residues. The germline V gene has CDR1 SGHRS and CDR2 YFSETQ. J lost 1 base, V lost 6 bases, and 6 bases had no gene match. Here the CDR3 DNA reads TGCGCCAGCACCTGGGGGGGTCCCCAAGAGACCCAGTACTTC. Residues: CASTWGGPQETQYF.

In its sample, this clone was seen a few times. The rearrangement uses TRBV5-1 and TRBJ2-6; 10 bases line up with TRBD1. The CDR3 has 15 amino acids. Germline CDR1 reads SGHRS; CDR2 reads YFSETQ. Trimming took 2 bases from V and 9 from J; bases not matched to a gene: 5. DNA of the CDR3: TGCGCCAGCAGCTTTGGGGACAGGGGTGTCAACGTCCTGACTTTC. This translates into CASSFGDRGVNVLTF. The full variable domain, with the rest looked up from reference TRBV5-1 and TRBJ2-6, is KAGVTQTPRYLIKTRGQQVTLSCSPISGHRSVSWYQQTPGQGLQFLFEYFSETQRNKGNFPGRFSGRQFSNSRSEMNVSTLELGDSALYLCASSFGDRGVNVLTFGAGSRLTVL.

This clone was picked up a small number of times. The V gene is TRBV7-8, the J gene TRBJ2-1, with TRBD2 matching 13 bases. This CDR3 is 17 amino acids long. In germline, CDR1 is SGHVS, CDR2 FQNEAQ. Trimming took 3 bases from V and 5 from J; bases not matched to a gene: 7. The CDR3 nucleotides are TGTGCCAGCAGCTTGCGGACTAGCGGGAGTGTCAACAATGAGCAGTTCTTC. It encodes CASSLRTSGSVNNEQFF.

The V gene is TRBV7-9, the J gene TRBJ1-1; no firm D call. The V gene lost 4 bases and the J gene lost 1 base, with 7 bases spanning the gap. Germline CDR1 reads SEHNR; CDR2 reads FQNEAQ (reference sequence). There are 13 residues in the CDR3. In DNA form, the CDR3 reads TGTGCCAGCAGCTCGAACACGAACACTGAAGCTTTCTTT. Translated: CASSSNTNTEAFF. The variable domain in full, with the rest retrieved from reference TRBV7-9 and TRBJ1-1, is DTGVSQNPRHKITKRGQNVTFRCDPISEHNRLYWYRQTLGQGPEFLTYFQNEAQLEKSRLLSDRFSAERPKGSFSTLEIQRTEQGDSAMYLCASSSNTNTEAFFGQGTRLTVV.

J is TRBJ1-3 and V is TRBV15, with TRBD1 matching 9 bases. The CDR3 length is 13 residues. V shed 5 bases and J 7 bases; nucleotides not matched to a gene: 3. CDR1 is LNHNV, CDR2 YYDKDF, per germline (reference sequence). In DNA form, the CDR3 reads TGTGCCACCAGCGTAGACAGGGGGAACACCATATATTTT. It yields the protein CATSVDRGNTIYF.

A few counts support this clone. The chain has TRBV5-1 and TRBJ2-1; D unclear. Germline-derived CDR1 and CDR2 are SGHRS and YFSETQ. V shed 4 bases and J shed 10 bases, with 9 bases lying between them. This CDR3 is built from 11 residues. The CDR3 DNA follows: TGCGCCAGCAGCAACAGAATGGAGCAGTTCTTC. Translating gives CASSNRMEQFF.

V is TRBV7-3 and J is TRBJ1-1, with TRBD1 matching over 7 bases. Germline V lookup: CDR1 SGHTA, CDR2 FQGTGA. The junction had 2 bases not matched to a gene; V was cut back by 4 bases and J by 0 bases. The length of the CDR3 is 14 residues. The chain's CDR3 is CASSSGTVNTEAFF. The CDR3 DNA is TGTGCCAGCAGCTCCGGGACAGTGAACACTGAAGCTTTCTTT.

This clone was seen a handful of times. The J gene is TRBJ2-2, the V gene TRBV6-1, with no clear D. V dropped 6 bases and J dropped 1 base, with 9 bases sitting between them. CDR3 length equals 14 residues. In germline, CDR1 is MNHNS, CDR2 SASEGT. DNA for the CDR3: TGTGCCAGCAGCTACCGACAGAACACCGGGGAGCTGTTTTTT. It translates to CASSYRQNTGELFF.

The sample holds a few counts of this clone. The genes are TRBV5-1 and TRBJ2-4, with a tentative D call TRBD2 (6 bases). Germline CDR1 reads SGHRS; CDR2 reads YFSETQ. The CDR3 has 13 amino acids. The V gene lost 5 bases and the J gene lost 6 bases, with 12 bases spanning the gap. The CDR3 loop is CASSHPGGNIQYF. As DNA, the CDR3 is TGCGCCAGCAGTCACCCCGGGGGAAACATTCAGTACTTC.

The table lists this clone with a few counts. The chain couples TRBV7-9 to TRBJ2-1; D gene unclear. This CDR3 comprises 12 residues. CDR1 is SEHNR and CDR2 is FQNEAQ in the germline V gene (reference sequence). V shed 7 bases and J shed 10 bases, with 14 bases lying between them. The CDR3 nucleotides read TGTGCCAGCACCCCGCCGGCGGAGGAGCAGTTCTTC. Amino acids: CASTPPAEEQFF.

The V gene is TRBV19, the J gene TRBJ1-5, with D perhaps TRBD1 (6 bases). V lost 10 bases and J lost 7, with 17 bases in between. The CDR3 contains 13 residues. Germline CDR1 LNHDA, CDR2 SQIVND (reference sequence). The CDR3 is CATEKQGIQPQHF. The CDR3 DNA is TGTGCCACCGAGAAACAGGGTATCCAGCCCCAGCATTTT. The entire variable domain, with the rest obtained from reference TRBV19 and TRBJ1-5, is as follows: DGGITQSPKYLFRKEGQNVTLSCEQNLNHDAMYWYRQDPGQGLRLIYYSQIVNDFQKGDIAEGYSVSREKKESFPLTVTSAQKNPTAFYLCATEKQGIQPQHFGDGTRLSIL.

This clone has only a few counts. The V call is TRBV7-2, the J call TRBJ2-3; 10 bases are a match to TRBD1. Germline V gene data show CDR1 as SGHTA and CDR2 as FQGNSA. This CDR3 comprises 16 residues. V gave up 5 bases and J gave up 3 bases; unmatched junction bases: 8. The CDR3 loop reads CASSVPSGQGTDTQYF. For the CDR3, the DNA is TGTGCCAGCAGCGTACCTTCGGGACAGGGGACAGATACGCAGTATTTT.

This clone was detected a few times. The chain combines TRBV4-3 with TRBJ2-1; TRBD2 agrees at 10 bases. The length of the CDR3 is 16 residues. From germline, CDR1 is LGHNA and CDR2 YSLEER. V shed 4 bases and J 6 bases; nucleotides not matched to a gene: 9. The CDR3 spells CASSRPLAGGVNEQFF. CDR3 coding DNA: TGCGCCAGCAGCCGGCCTTTAGCGGGGGGAGTCAATGAGCAGTTCTTC.

The chain couples TRBV5-1 to TRBJ2-1; TRBD2 matches 12 bases. Germline-derived CDR1 and CDR2 are SGHRS and YFSETQ. Losses at the gene ends were 6 bases for V and 1 base for J; bases not matched to a gene: 5. This CDR3 has 16 residues. The CDR3 DNA reads as TGCGCCAGCATGACTAGCGGGGGACATTCCTACAATGAGCAGTTCTTC. Translated: CASMTSGGHSYNEQFF.

This chain joins TRBV20-1 and TRBJ2-3; 7 positions agree with TRBD1. The CDR3 is made up of 11 amino acids. CDR1 and CDR2 from the germline V gene are DFQATT and SNEGSKA (reference sequence). J lost 10 bases, V lost 5 bases, and 6 bases had no gene match. CDR3 sequence (DNA): TGCAGTGCTCTTTGGACAGGTTCGCAGTATTTT. It translates to CSALWTGSQYF.

The count of this clone is one. J is TRBJ1-2 and V is TRBV7-9, with 7 bases lining up with TRBD1. Losses at the gene ends were 2 bases for V and 7 bases for J; bases not matched to a gene: 10. This CDR3 comprises 15 residues. In germline, CDR1 is SEHNR, CDR2 FQNEAQ (reference sequence). The CDR3 DNA sequence: TGTGCCAGCAGCTTAAGTAGGCAGGGGGATGCTGGCTACACCTTC. It codes for CASSLSRQGDAGYTF.

This clone is a singleton in its sample. This rearrangement joins TRBV5-5 to TRBJ2-7; D is perhaps TRBD1 (5 bases). The V end lost 0 bases, the J end lost 5 bases, and 15 bases lay between the germline ends. Germline loops: CDR1 SGHKS, CDR2 YYEKEE (reference sequence). The CDR3 has 15 amino acids. This chain's CDR3 is CASSLARASFNEQYF. The CDR3 DNA reads TGTGCCAGCAGCTTGGCCAGGGCTTCGTTCAACGAGCAGTACTTC. The full variable domain, its missing parts supplied by reference TRBV5-5 and TRBJ2-7, is DAGVTQSPTHLIKTRGQQVTLRCSPISGHKSVSWYQQVLGQGPQFIFQYYEKEERGRGNFPDRFSARQFPNYSSELNVNALLLGDSALYLCASSLARASFNEQYFGPGTRLTVT.

The chain joins TRBV9 to TRBJ1-3; 7 nucleotides agree with TRBD1. CDR1 is SGDLS, CDR2 YYNGEE, per germline. The CDR3 has 17 residues. With V trimmed by 4 bases and J by 0 bases, 10 bases remained unmatched. CDR3 sequence: CASSTPGQTSSGNTIYF. For the CDR3, the DNA is TGTGCCAGCAGCACTCCGGGACAGACGAGCTCTGGAAACACCATATATTTT.